Listed below are T cell receptor beta chains from one sample, sequenced in a study of CD8 T cells in ankylosing spondylitis. TCRdb recomputed calls from the 5' RACE reads with MiXCR, one row per CDR3 protein. Altogether a few hundred thousand distinct CDR3 sequences are present, approximately 8% being singletons, with the ten largest covering 13% to 15%. Sequences were obtained from blood, either unsorted or a sorted T cell fraction (not recorded which). The receptors were gathered from a male donor with ankylosing spondylitis. The CDR3 runs from the conserved cysteine through the conserved F or W. The order of the fields is clone size, J gene, D gene, V gene, CDR3 DNA, CDR3 protein. A D gene is named only where the DNA matches it firmly. Not every row has a clone size; where given, it reads once, few, many or a size class.

.	TRBJ2-1	.	TRBV18	TGTGCCAGCTCACCCGCCGGACTAGGAGGGGGGGTTGAGCAGTTCTTC	CASSPAGLGGGVEQFF
many	TRBJ2-7	.	TRBV21-1	TGTGCCAGCAGACATGCCTACGAGCAGTACTTC	CASRHAYEQYF
many	TRBJ2-1	.	TRBV11-1	TGTGCCAGCAGCCCTCGGGGGAACTCCTACAATGAGCAGTTCTTC	CASSPRGNSYNEQFF
.	TRBJ2-7	TRBD2	TRBV25-1	TGTGCCAGCGGTGGACTAGCGGGAGGTAGCTACGAGCAGTACTTC	CASGGLAGGSYEQYF
.	TRBJ1-2	TRBD1	TRBV7-8	TGTGCCAGCAGCTTGGACAGGGAGGGGAGCTATGGCTACACCTTC	CASSLDREGSYGYTF
.	TRBJ1-3	.	TRBV5-1	TGCGCCAGCAGCTTCGGTACACCGTCTGGAAACACCATATATTTT	CASSFGTPSGNTIYF
.	TRBJ2-5	.	TRBV29-1	TGCAGCGTTGAAGATTGGAGGGGACTAGAGACCCAGTACTTC	CSVEDWRGLETQYF
many	TRBJ2-1	.	TRBV20-1	TGCAGTGCTAGTTCGCGGGATTCCTACAATGAGCAGTTCTTC	CSASSRDSYNEQFF
many	TRBJ2-3	TRBD2	TRBV5-6	TGTGCCAGCAGCCGAGGACTAGCGGGAGTCGCAGATACGCAGTATTTT	CASSRGLAGVADTQYF
many	TRBJ2-7	TRBD2	TRBV20-1	TGCAGTGCTAGAGGAAGCGGGAGCTACGAGCAGTACTTC	CSARGSGSYEQYF
.	TRBJ2-7	TRBD2	TRBV12-3/TRBV12-4	TGTGCCAGCCGCCTAGGACTAGCGGGAGTCTACGAGCAGTACTTC	CASRLGLAGVYEQYF
.	TRBJ2-3	.	TRBV19	TGTGCCAGTAGTAGGTGGGCAGGTGCAGATACGCAGTATTTT	CASSRWAGADTQYF
few	TRBJ2-7	TRBD2	TRBV6-5	TGTGCCAGCAGTTACTCGAGACTAGCGGGAGGATCAGGCGAGCAGTACTTC	CASSYSRLAGGSGEQYF
few	TRBJ2-1	.	TRBV5-1	TGCGCCAGCAGCTTGGCAGGGAGCTCTAATGAGCAGTTCTTC	CASSLAGSSNEQFF
few	TRBJ1-2	TRBD1	TRBV7-9	TGTGCCAGCAGCTTAACAGGGGATAGGGGCTACACCTTC	CASSLTGDRGYTF
.	TRBJ1-1	.	TRBV11-3	TGTGCCAGCAGCCTTCGAGGAGATCTAGGGATCACTGAAGCTTTCTTT	CASSLRGDLGITEAFF
few	TRBJ2-3	TRBD1	TRBV3-1	TGTGCCAGCAGCCAACGCCTAGACAGGGGACCCACAGATACGCAGTATTTT	CASSQRLDRGPTDTQYF
.	TRBJ2-2	.	TRBV24-1	TGTGCCACCAGTGACCGACCGGGTCCCTCGGGCGGGGAGCTGTTTTTT	CATSDRPGPSGGELFF
.	TRBJ1-4	TRBD1	TRBV9	TGTGCCAGCGGACAGGCGGGGAGTGAAAAACTGTTTTTT	CASGQAGSEKLFF
.	TRBJ2-7	.	TRBV7-9	TGTGCCAGCAGCCGCCCGAGTGGGTACGAGCAGTACTTC	CASSRPSGYEQYF
.	TRBJ2-2	.	TRBV27	TGTGCCAGCCTTCGGCTGGACGAATCAAATAACACCGGGGAGCTGTTTTTT	CASLRLDESNNTGELFF
few	TRBJ2-1	TRBD2	TRBV11-3	TGTGCCAGCAGCCACAGAGAGCCGGGACCCCGGGGCGGGAGGGCCGTGAGAGAGCAGTTCTTC	CASSHREPGPRGGRAVREQFF
few	TRBJ2-7	.	TRBV12-3/TRBV12-4	TGTGCCAGCAGTTTCTGGCGGGTGGACGAGCAGTACTTC	CASSFWRVDEQYF
.	TRBJ2-5	.	TRBV29-1	TGCAGCGTTTATACAGGGACCCAGTACTTC	CSVYTGTQYF
few	TRBJ2-1	TRBD2	TRBV7-9	TGTGCCAGCAGCTCTAGCGGGAGCCCCTACAATGAGCAGTTCTTC	CASSSSGSPYNEQFF
few	TRBJ2-7	TRBD1	TRBV12-3/TRBV12-4	TGTGCCAGCAGTGTCGACAGGGGGCTTCGAGAGCAGTACTTC	CASSVDRGLREQYF
few	TRBJ2-3	.	TRBV11-2	TGTGCCAGCAGCTTTCCAGGGCTAGATACGCAGTATTTT	CASSFPGLDTQYF
.	TRBJ2-5	.	TRBV7-9	TGTGCCAGCAGCTATACACCTCAAGAGACCCAGTACTTC	CASSYTPQETQYF
few	TRBJ1-5	.	TRBV12-3/TRBV12-4	TGTGCCAGCAGCCGTCACCAATACAGCAATCAGCCCCAGCATTTT	CASSRHQYSNQPQHF
.	TRBJ2-1	TRBD2	TRBV6-5	TGTGCCAGCAGTTACTCGGGGGGAGGGCCCTATGAGCAGTTCTTC	CASSYSGGGPYEQFF
.	TRBJ1-1	.	TRBV9	TGTGCCAGCAGCGTAGGGCCGCGGGGGGTCGAAGCTTTCTTT	CASSVGPRGVEAFF
many	TRBJ1-1	TRBD1	TRBV29-1	TGCAGCGTCGAGGACAGGCGGGACACTGAAGCTTTCTTT	CSVEDRRDTEAFF
.	TRBJ2-7	TRBD1	TRBV4-2	TGTGCCAGCAGCCAAGGGACAGGGGACACCTACGAGCAGTACTTC	CASSQGTGDTYEQYF
.	TRBJ2-1	.	TRBV29-1	TGCAGCGTTGTGGGGGCCGGGACATACTCCTACAATGAGCAGTTCTTC	CSVVGAGTYSYNEQFF
many	TRBJ2-1	TRBD2	TRBV12-3/TRBV12-4	TGTGCCAGCAGTTTCGTTCTAGCGGGAGAGAGTAATGAGCAGTTCTTC	CASSFVLAGESNEQFF
few	TRBJ1-6	TRBD1	TRBV12-3/TRBV12-4	TGTGCCAGCAGCCCGACAGGGCGGGGTTCACCCCTCCACTTT	CASSPTGRGSPLHF
.	TRBJ2-2	TRBD1	TRBV11-3	TGTGCCAGTGTACAGGGGGTTTCCACCGGGGAGCTGTTTTTT	CASVQGVSTGELFF
few	TRBJ2-1	.	TRBV20-1	TGCAGTGCTAGACGATTAAACCTAGCGTCTTATGAGCAGTTCTTC	CSARRLNLASYEQFF
.	TRBJ2-1	TRBD2	TRBV7-3	TGTGCCAGCAGCTCGATAGCGGGTCGCTCCTACAATGAGCAGTTCTTC	CASSSIAGRSYNEQFF
.	TRBJ2-1	.	TRBV21-1	TGTGCCAGCGGCCCGGGACGGAGAGGGAGCGATGAGCAGTTCTTC	CASGPGRRGSDEQFF
few	TRBJ2-1	.	TRBV4-3	TGCGCCAGCAGCCAAGATACACACCCCGGGGATGAGCAGTTCTTC	CASSQDTHPGDEQFF
few	TRBJ2-1	.	TRBV19	TGTGCCAGTAGCCCAACCACCTCGGGGGGCAAGCAGTTCTTC	CASSPTTSGGKQFF